The 10 T cell receptor beta chains listed next were all sequenced from one sample in a study of cytomegalovirus exposure and HLA in healthy donors. In the PCR, 60 Vbeta and 13 Jbeta primers were used. Sequencing used immunoSEQ multiplex PCR; TCRdb keeps in-frame clones, though not all of them. Of around 130,000 clones in the sample, around 8.5% were seen once. Specimen: PBMCs. The receptors derive from a man in his forties or fifties in good health and CMV-seronegative.

The chain couples TRBV5-5 to TRBJ2-5; no reliable D call. This CDR3 comprises 11 residues. Germline V lookup: CDR1 SGHKS, CDR2 YYEKEE (reference sequence). Trimming took off 2 bases at V and 5 bases at J, with 4 bases between the two ends. CDR3 sequence (DNA): TGTGCCAGCAGCTTTCGGGAGACCCAGTACTTC. It specifies CASSFRETQYF.

The CDR3 coding sequence is TGTGCCAGCAGTTACTACGGGGGTTCAACCGACGAGCAGTACTTC. Residues: CASSYYGGSTDEQYF. The rearrangement links TRBV6-5 to TRBJ2-7, with TRBD2 as a possible D gene (6 bases). The CDR3 consists of 15 residues. Germline CDR1 reads MNHEY; CDR2 reads SVGAGI. The germline V and J ends were trimmed by 1 base and 5 bases, with 15 bases remaining between them.

Worth noting for this clone: The sample holds other DNA sequences that translate to the same CDR3. The chain links TRBV19 to TRBJ1-4; D is possibly TRBD1 (6 bases). From germline, CDR1 is LNHDA and CDR2 SQIVND (reference sequence). The CDR3 extends over 16 amino acids. The V gene lost 4 bases and the J gene lost 7 bases, with 19 bases spanning the gap. The CDR3 here is CASSTSRQGNSEKLFF. DNA for the CDR3: TGTGCCAGTAGTACCTCCCGGCAGGGGAATAGTGAAAAACTGTTTTTT.

The V call is TRBV5-4, the J call TRBJ2-3, with D unresolved. V dropped 1 base and J dropped 0 bases, with 9 bases sitting between them. The CDR3 loop spans 15 amino acids. The V gene's germline CDR1 is SGHNT and CDR2 YYREEE (reference sequence). Here the CDR3 reads CASSLPDSSTDTQYF. The CDR3 nucleotides are TGTGCCAGCAGCTTGCCAGATTCTAGCACAGATACGCAGTATTTT.

This clone appeared a few times. The chain carries TRBV6-6 and TRBJ1-1; 7 nucleotides agree with TRBD1. The germline V gene has CDR1 MNHNY and CDR2 SVGAGI (reference sequence). The V segment lost 4 bases and the J segment 11 bases; nucleotides outside the gene matches: 7. This CDR3 has 12 residues. CDR3 nucleotide sequence: TGTGCCAGCAGTTTCGTCGACAGGGCGGCTTTCTTT. It specifies CASSFVDRAAFF.

Within the sample, this clone is medium-sized. This chain uses TRBV6-4 with TRBJ2-1, with 9 bases matching TRBD2. The V and J ends lost 5 bases and 10 bases, in that order; junction bases with no gene match: 12. Per germline, CDR1 MRHNA and CDR2 SNTAGT. This CDR3 contains 15 residues. The CDR3 region has the DNA TGTGCCAGCAGTTCCGCTCTAGCGGGGTCAGGGGAGCAGTTCTTC. Its protein is CASSSALAGSGEQFF.

The J gene is TRBJ2-3, the V gene TRBV5-6; tentatively, D is TRBD1 (6 bases). Germline CDR1 is SGHDT and CDR2 is YYEEEE. This CDR3 spans 16 amino acids. Trimming cost V 0 bases and J 2 bases, with 13 bases left between them. The CDR3 region is CASSLAGTQITDTQYF. The CDR3 DNA is TGTGCCAGCAGCTTGGCGGGGACACAAATCACAGATACGCAGTATTTT.

The CDR3 DNA sequence: TGTGCCAGTAGTCTTCGACTGGACTCCTACAATGAGCAGTTCTTC. Its translation is CASSLRLDSYNEQFF. The genes are TRBV19 and TRBJ2-1; D gene unclear. V was shortened by 5 bases and J by 0 bases, with 11 bases between the two germline ends. This CDR3 comprises 15 residues. CDR1 is LNHDA, CDR2 SQIVND, per germline (reference sequence).

The CDR3 region is CAWSVSPGDYEQYF. The CDR3 DNA follows: TGTGCCTGGAGTGTAAGCCCGGGGGACTACGAGCAGTACTTC. This chain joins TRBV30 and TRBJ2-7; D may be TRBD2 (6 bases). Germline loops: CDR1 GTSNPN, CDR2 SVGIG (reference sequence). V lost 0 bases and J lost 3, with 12 bases in between. This CDR3 contains 14 residues.

This clone was seen a handful of times. The J gene is TRBJ1-1, the V gene TRBV7-7, with 7 bases fitting TRBD1. In germline, CDR1 is SSHAT, CDR2 FNYEAQ (reference sequence). The CDR3 has 14 amino acids. J was trimmed by 3 bases and V by 5 bases; bases with no gene match: 6. The CDR3 sequence: CASSPITGDTEAFF. CDR3 DNA: TGTGCCAGCAGCCCGATTACAGGGGACACTGAAGCTTTCTTT.